This section outlines one T cell receptor beta chain sequence together with its context. These data belong to a study of blood T cell repertoires in COVID-19. Sequenced by immunoSEQ multiplex PCR; TCRdb stores in-frame clones only, minus some. The sample has around 250,000 clones; over 80% are singletons. The receptor was isolated from a young man who had recovered from COVID-19. The material sequenced was peripheral blood.

The CDR3 DNA follows: TGTGCCAGTAGTATGTGGGACAGTCCCGACTGGGGAGATACGCAGTATTTT. This translates into CASSMWDSPDWGDTQYF. The chain combines TRBV19 with TRBJ2-3; 7 bases fit TRBD1. Germline-derived CDR1 and CDR2 are LNHDA and SQIVND (reference sequence). This CDR3 comprises 17 residues. J lost 5 bases, V lost 3 bases, and 14 bases had no gene match. Combining the CDR3 with reference TRBV19 and TRBJ2-3 gives the whole variable domain DGGITQSPKYLFRKEGQNVTLSCEQNLNHDAMYWYRQDPGQGLRLIYYSQIVNDFQKGDIAEGYSVSREKKESFPLTVTSAQKNPTAFYLCASSMWDSPDWGDTQYFGPGTRLTVL.